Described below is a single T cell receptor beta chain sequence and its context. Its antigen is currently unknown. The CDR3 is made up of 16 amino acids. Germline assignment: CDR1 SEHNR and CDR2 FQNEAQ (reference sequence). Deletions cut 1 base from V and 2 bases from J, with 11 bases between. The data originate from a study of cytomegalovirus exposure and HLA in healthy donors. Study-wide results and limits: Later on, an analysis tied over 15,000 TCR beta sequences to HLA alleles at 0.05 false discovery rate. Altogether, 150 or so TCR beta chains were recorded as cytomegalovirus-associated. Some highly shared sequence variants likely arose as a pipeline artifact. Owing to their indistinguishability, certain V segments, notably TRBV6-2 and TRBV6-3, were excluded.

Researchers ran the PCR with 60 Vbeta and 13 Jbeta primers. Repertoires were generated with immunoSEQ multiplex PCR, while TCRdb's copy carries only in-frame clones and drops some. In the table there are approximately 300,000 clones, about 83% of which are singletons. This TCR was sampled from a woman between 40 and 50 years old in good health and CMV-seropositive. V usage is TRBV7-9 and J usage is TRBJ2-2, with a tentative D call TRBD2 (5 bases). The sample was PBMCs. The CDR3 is CASSLEPAVNTGELFF. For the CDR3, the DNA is TGTGCCAGCAGCTTAGAGCCAGCGGTTAACACCGGGGAGCTGTTTTTT.